This T cell receptor beta chain was sequenced during a study of prognosis after radiotherapy for stage I lung cancer. Multiplex PCR, run in two rounds, amplified TCR beta CDR3 from genomic DNA. First-round PCR employed TRBV- and TRBJ-specific primers for each gene. MiXCR, applied by TCRdb to the multiplex PCR reads, yields one record per CDR3 protein. The profile covers over 13,000 distinct CDR3 sequences, with about 32% appearing a single time and 13% taken by the ten largest. The table lists this clonotype with a count of one. A much larger clone is a single base away; this may be a read error. The CDR3 has 14 amino acids. Germline CDR1 is DFQATT and CDR2 is SNEGSKA (reference sequence). V gave up 6 bases and J gave up 7 bases, with 21 bases separating them.

This sequence was found in a donor of 50 years or more with non-small cell lung cancer. The chain carries TRBV20-1 and TRBJ1-1, with D tentatively TRBD1 (6 bases). The input for sequencing was PBMCs, taken before or after stereotactic body radiation therapy (not recorded which). Written as DNA, the CDR3 is TGCAGTGCGAGGGGGGGGCGGCGGCGAGGTGAAGCTTTCTTT. This codes for CSARGGRRRGEAFF.